The TCR beta chain described here comes from a study of T-cell memory formation after mild COVID-19 (dated by TCRdb to the early 2020s). Background on the whole study: TCR sequence clusters from the two donors were largely donor specific. In a couple of donors, T-cell clones that expanded and contracted after mild COVID-19 were followed by sequencing TCRalpha and TCRbeta repertoires longitudinally. Two young, previously healthy adult volunteers, one female and one male, were included in the cohort. General study outcomes and caveats: From day 15 to 85, contracting clones showed balanced CD4/CD8 phenotypes, whereas a second wave of clones that expanded from day 15 to 37 leaned towards CD4+. Contracting CD4+ clones appeared mostly in the CM and EM memory subsets, whereas CD8+ clones were enriched in EMRA. The second-wave clones that peaked on day 37 were not confirmed to be SARS-CoV-2 specific. Only a couple of mild cases were covered by the study, and larger cohorts that include severe cases with pre-infection samples were considered necessary. Some responding clones were detected in pre-infection memory, which suggested that pre-existing cross-reactive memory T cells had joined the SARS-CoV-2 response.

The sequencing machine was an Illumina NovaSeq 6000. Using 5'RACE with constant-segment primers, TCRalpha and TCRbeta cDNA libraries were constructed, with sample barcodes and unique molecular identifiers added in the process. Trizol reagent was used to extract RNA from every sample. The libraries were amplified in two PCR steps, and the second step added a second sample barcode and Illumina TruSeq adapters. Sequencing of the libraries was done on an Illumina NovaSeq, producing 2 x 150 bp paired-end reads. Per the authors' processing: Reads were demultiplexed and collapsed into UMI-guided consensus sequences with migec v1.2.7. Using mixcr v2.1.11, the UMI consensuses were aligned to TRA and TRB V and J templates and assembled into clonotypes. A clonotype was counted as expanded or contracted only if both edgeR and NoisET called the change significant, with noise models trained on biological replicates. For edgeR calls, the thresholds were a false discovery rate-adjusted p below 0.01 and a log2 fold-change of 1. As an exploratory analysis of dynamics, max-normalized trajectories of the 1000 most abundant clonotypes were examined with PCA combined with hierarchical clustering. Separately sequenced CD4+ and CD8+ repertoires were used to assign a CD4 or CD8 phenotype to each responding clone. In TCRdb, the public reads were trimmed at Q25 with fastp and aligned with MiXCR, with productive beta chains retained. Merged by CDR3 protein, the rows form single entries marked with the most common genes and DNA. TCRdb's processing, not the study's, gives the V and J calls here. The sample has 150,000 to 200,000 distinct CDR3 sequences on record, about 9.9% of them singletons. The ten largest clones capture more than 3.5% of the sample.

Inclusive of the bounding cysteine and phenylalanine, the CDR3 is 10 residues long. Only CDR3 DNA remains: 30 bases, in frame from the first base. Ficoll-Paque density gradient centrifugation was used to isolate PBMCs. The table lists this clonotype with a few counts. This clone's antigen is unknown. One end of the junction does not line up with germline, which may come from a read error. The chain uses TRBV12-3 or TRBV12-4 and TRBJ1-1; the D gene is possibly TRBD1, with 6 bases matching. This TCR derives from a man aged 18 to 29 who had mild COVID-19 (a few samples of this study predate the infection). The sample titles of this study are shuffled in the database, so cell type and time point are left out; the donor was told from shared clones. Material for sequencing was PBMCs or a T cell subset sorted from them (not recorded which). CDR3 protein: CASSQGQSVF. The nucleotide sequence is TGTGCCAGCAGTCAAGGACAGTCTGTCTTT.